The 11 T cell receptor beta chains below all came from one sample that was sequenced in a study of blood T cell repertoires in COVID-19. Sequencing used immunoSEQ multiplex PCR; TCRdb keeps in-frame clones, though not all of them. The data hold under 130,000 clones, with roughly two thirds observed a single time. Material: peripheral blood. Receptors were obtained from a man older than 75 with acute or convalescent COVID-19.

This chain joins TRBV7-8 and TRBJ2-3; 10 bases fit TRBD2. CDR1 and CDR2 from the germline V gene are SGHVS and FQNEAQ. With V trimmed by 7 bases and J by 1 base, 5 bases remained unmatched. The CDR3 spans 15 residues. Written as DNA, the CDR3 is TGTGCCAGCACCCGAGCGGGAGGGGGCACAGATACGCAGTATTTT. Translated, it gives CASTRAGGGTDTQYF.

The rearrangement joins TRBV6-2 or TRBV6-3 to TRBJ2-7; 11 bases match TRBD2. Germline trimming cut 2 bases from V and 6 bases from J; bases unmatched to any gene: 18. Germline CDR1 MNHEY, CDR2 SVGEGT. The CDR3 sequence is 19 residues long. This CDR3 reads CASSYEYLPLAGGPGEQYF. The CDR3 nucleotides are TGTGCCAGCAGTTACGAATATCTCCCTTTAGCGGGAGGGCCGGGCGAGCAGTACTTC.

CDR3 DNA sequence: TGTGCCAGCATGGACATTTCCTACGAGCAGTACTTC. Translated: CASMDISYEQYF. The J gene is TRBJ2-7, the V gene TRBV6-5; D may be TRBD1 (5 bases). V dropped 7 bases and J dropped 1 base, with 8 bases sitting between them. Germline lookup yields CDR1 MNHEY and CDR2 SVGAGI. This CDR3 is built from 12 residues.

The V call is TRBV11-2, the J call TRBJ1-1; 10 bases agree with TRBD1. The trim removed 5 bases at V and 4 bases at J, leaving 7 bases unmatched. The CDR3 is 15 amino acids. Germline V gene lookup returns CDR1 SGHAT and CDR2 FQNNGV. The CDR3 reads CASSPDRGRFTEAFF. The CDR3, as DNA: TGTGCCAGCAGCCCCGACAGGGGGCGGTTCACTGAAGCTTTCTTT.

The chain recombines TRBV28 with TRBJ2-3; TRBD2 aligns across 9 bases. In germline, CDR1 is MDHEN, CDR2 SYDVKM. The CDR3 covers 15 residues. The trim removed 5 bases at V and 4 bases at J, leaving 7 bases unmatched. The chain's CDR3 is CASSIAGDFADTQYF. The CDR3 DNA follows: TGTGCCAGCAGTATAGCGGGAGATTTCGCAGATACGCAGTATTTT.

This clone was detected a few times. The rearrangement uses TRBV24-1 and TRBJ2-1; D perhaps matches TRBD1 (6 bases). V gave up 6 bases and J gave up 4 bases, with 15 bases separating them. The germline V gene encodes CDR1 KGHDR and CDR2 SFDVKD. CDR3 size: 15 residues. The DNA for the CDR3 is TGTGCCACCAGTAACAGGGAGACCCCTTACAATGAGCAGTTCTTC. This gives the protein CATSNRETPYNEQFF.

The genes are TRBV27 and TRBJ2-3; 9 nucleotides align to TRBD2. CDR3 length: 16 amino acids. V was clipped by 4 bases and J by 2 bases; unmatched bases: 7. Germline V lookup: CDR1 MNHEY, CDR2 SMNVEV (reference sequence). Here the CDR3 reads CASSSLPSGATDTQYF. The CDR3 nucleotides are TGTGCCAGCAGTTCCCTCCCTAGCGGGGCCACAGATACGCAGTATTTT.

The genes are TRBV24-1 and TRBJ2-5; tentatively, D is TRBD2 (6 bases). Trimming removed 1 base from V and 4 bases from J, with 9 bases in between. CDR1 is KGHDR, CDR2 SFDVKD, per germline. The CDR3 is 14 residues long. The CDR3 spells CATSDFTAGETQYF. CDR3 sequence (DNA): TGTGCCACCAGTGATTTTACAGCGGGAGAGACCCAGTACTTC.

V usage is TRBV3-1 (or the pseudogene TRBV3-2) and J usage is TRBJ2-3; 11 bases line up with TRBD2. This CDR3 is built from 16 residues. The germline V gene encodes CDR1 LGHDT and CDR2 YNNKEL (reference sequence). Trimming removed 4 bases from V and 1 base from J; junction bases left unmatched: 4. Written as DNA, the CDR3 is TGTGCCAGCAGCCCCCGGACTAGCGGGCGCACAGATACGCAGTATTTT. Amino acid sequence: CASSPRTSGRTDTQYF.

The V gene is TRBV2, the J gene TRBJ2-5; 9 bases are a match to TRBD2. Trimming took 5 bases from V and 4 from J; bases not matched to a gene: 2. CDR1 and CDR2 (germline): SNHLY, FYNNEI. This CDR3 spans 13 amino acids. CDR3 sequence: CASSTSGLETQYF. The CDR3 DNA reads TGTGCCAGCAGTACTAGCGGGTTAGAGACCCAGTACTTC.

CDR3 DNA sequence: TGTGCCATGTTAAGCGGGAGGGGAAATGAGCAGTTCTTC. Translation: CAMLSGRGNEQFF. The V call is TRBV10-3, the J call TRBJ2-1; 10 bases fit TRBD2. Germline lookup yields CDR1 ENHRY and CDR2 SYGVKD. The junction had 6 bases not matched to a gene; V was cut back by 9 bases and J by 7 bases. CDR3 length: 13 residues.